Listed here are 19 T cell receptor beta chains from one sample, sequenced in a study of T cell responses to AZD1222 COVID-19 vaccine. Profiling relied on immunoSEQ multiplex PCR, and the TCRdb table lists in-frame clones only, not all of them. Among 54,000 or so clones listed, 70% to 90% were seen once. This material consisted of peripheral blood, taken on day 0 of AZD1222 vaccination. The receptor set was obtained from an adult in good health.

The CDR3 here is CASSLGQAPNTEAFF. DNA for the CDR3: TGTGCCAGCAGTTTAGGACAGGCGCCGAACACTGAAGCTTTCTTT. The chain has TRBV6-2 or TRBV6-3 and TRBJ1-1; 7 bases are shared with TRBD1. The CDR3 consists of 15 residues. Germline V CDR1 and CDR2: MNHEY, SVGEGT. The ends lost 4 bases at V and 1 base at J; junction bases unmatched: 6.

This clone appeared once. DNA for the CDR3: TGCGCCAGCAGTCAATTACTGGGTAACACTGAAGCTTTCTTT. The encoded protein is CASSQLLGNTEAFF. The gene calls are TRBV23-1 and TRBJ1-1; no firm D call. TRBV23-1 is assigned to the ORF class and has an uncertain function. Trimming left V 1 base short and J 2 bases short, with 8 bases between. CDR3 length equals 14 residues.

The gene calls are TRBV19 and TRBJ1-2, with D perhaps TRBD1 (6 bases). With 7 bases removed from V and 7 bases from J, the gap between germline ends came to 16 bases. The CDR3 length is 13 residues. Germline V CDR1 and CDR2: LNHDA, SQIVND (reference sequence). This chain's CDR3 is CASTPDRHPGYTF. The DNA for the CDR3 is TGTGCCAGTACTCCCGACAGGCACCCTGGCTACACCTTC.

This chain links TRBV20-1 with TRBJ1-2, with D unresolved. This CDR3 is 11 amino acids long. The germline CDR1 and CDR2 sequences are DFQATT and SNEGSKA (reference sequence). Between the trimmed V and J ends, which lost 3 bases and 6 bases, there was a span of 8 bases. The CDR3 reads CSASSGHGYTF. CDR3 sequence (DNA): TGCAGTGCTAGTTCGGGTCATGGCTACACCTTC.

This rearrangement joins TRBV2 to TRBJ2-2, with a weak D call TRBD1 (6 bases). Per the germline V gene, CDR1 is SNHLY and CDR2 is FYNNEI. The CDR3 loop spans 13 amino acids. Trimming stripped 3 bases from V and 6 bases from J, with 8 bases between. CDR3 amino acids: CASSEQGPGELFF. CDR3 bases: TGTGCCAGCAGTGAGCAGGGGCCCGGGGAGCTGTTTTTT.

V is TRBV6-6 and J is TRBJ1-4, with D perhaps matching TRBD1 (5 bases). The CDR3 has 17 amino acids. Germline V gene sequence: CDR1 MNHNY, CDR2 SVGAGI (reference sequence). V lost 5 bases, J lost 7 bases, and 23 bases lay in between. The CDR3 loop is CASSPGTHNSGSEKLFF. As DNA, the CDR3 is TGTGCCAGCAGTCCAGGGACCCATAATAGCGGATCTGAAAAACTGTTTTTT.

The V call is TRBV14, the J call TRBJ2-1, with D perhaps TRBD1 (8 bases). V lost 5 bases, J lost 0 bases, and 17 bases lay in between. The CDR3 contains 17 residues. Germline CDR1 and CDR2: SGHDN and FVKESK. CDR3 protein: CASSLQGGISSYNEQFF. The CDR3 region has the DNA TGTGCCAGCAGCTTACAGGGGGGGATCTCCTCCTACAATGAGCAGTTCTTC.

V and J are TRBV3-1 (or the pseudogene TRBV3-2) and TRBJ1-4; 8 bases are shared with TRBD1. CDR1 is LGHDT, CDR2 YNNKEL, per germline (reference sequence). V dropped 5 bases and J dropped 6; count of bases not matched to a gene: 5. The CDR3 extends over 14 amino acids. The CDR3: CASSSQGADEKLFF. In nucleotides, the CDR3 is TGTGCCAGCAGCTCGCAGGGGGCTGATGAAAAACTGTTTTTT.

This clone occurred once. The chain links TRBV29-1 to TRBJ2-1, with 8 bases lining up with TRBD2. This CDR3 spans 14 amino acids. Unmatched junction bases numbered 6, after V lost 3 bases and J lost 5 bases. CDR1 SQVTM and CDR2 ANQGSEA come from the germline V gene. CDR3 in amino acids: CSVERGEGNNEQFF. The CDR3 nucleotides are TGCAGCGTTGAGCGGGGGGAGGGGAACAATGAGCAGTTCTTC.

This chain joins TRBV11-2 and TRBJ1-2; D is uncertain. The germline V gene has CDR1 SGHAT and CDR2 FQNNGV. Trimming left V 5 bases short and J 7 bases short, with 20 bases between. CDR3 length: 15 amino acids. This chain's CDR3 is CASSPATVTAGGYTF. The CDR3 DNA is TGTGCCAGCAGCCCCGCCACAGTCACGGCTGGTGGCTACACCTTC.

The J gene is TRBJ2-1, the V gene TRBV4-3; D remains unclear. The CDR3 totals 14 residues. Germline-derived CDR1 and CDR2 are LGHNA and YSLEER. V lost 1 base, J lost 6 bases, and 10 bases lay in between. CDR3 loop: CASSQGPGGNEQFF. CDR3 in DNA: TGCGCCAGCAGCCAAGGCCCAGGCGGCAATGAGCAGTTCTTC.

V is TRBV18 and J is TRBJ1-5; perhaps TRBD1 as D (6 bases). Trimming removed 5 bases from V and 2 bases from J, with 10 bases in between. Germline CDR1 is KGHSH and CDR2 is LQKENI. The CDR3 covers 14 residues. CDR3 nucleotide sequence: TGTGCCAGCTCAACTTCAGGGGGCAATCAGCCCCAGCATTTT. Its translation is CASSTSGGNQPQHF.

The chain carries TRBV7-2 and TRBJ2-2, with D possibly matching TRBD2 (6 bases). Germline V gene data show CDR1 as SGHTA and CDR2 as FQGNSA. The CDR3 has 15 amino acids. The V gene lost 7 bases and the J gene lost 1 base, with 13 bases spanning the gap. CDR3 DNA: TGTGCCAGCACGTGGAGGGACGGGAACACCGGGGAGCTGTTTTTT. It translates to CASTWRDGNTGELFF.

The chain is built from TRBV3-1 (or the pseudogene TRBV3-2) and TRBJ1-4; possible D gene TRBD1, 6 bases. CDR1 and CDR2 (germline): LGHDT, YNNKEL (reference sequence). The CDR3 loop spans 14 amino acids. The ends were cut back, 4 bases at V and 4 bases at J, with 10 bases in the middle. CDR3 amino acids: CASSLRGLNEKLFF. For the CDR3, the DNA is TGTGCCAGCAGCCTCAGGGGACTTAATGAAAAACTGTTTTTT.

The chain is built from TRBV2 and TRBJ1-2; D gene ambiguous. The CDR3 covers 12 residues. Germline CDR1 is SNHLY and CDR2 is FYNNEI. V was clipped by 5 bases and J by 7 bases, with 11 bases between them. The chain's CDR3 is CASSLFPRGYTF. For the CDR3, the DNA is TGTGCCAGCAGTCTCTTCCCTCGTGGCTACACCTTC. Full variable domain (missing parts from reference TRBV2 and TRBJ1-2): EPEVTQTPSHQVTQMGQEVILRCVPISNHLYFYWYRQILGQKVEFLVSFYNNEISEKSEIFDDQFSVERPDGSNFTLKIRSTKLEDSAMYFCASSLFPRGYTFGSGTRLTVV.

The CDR3 is CASSEVLADTQYF. The CDR3 DNA is TGTGCCAGCAGTGAGGTCTTGGCAGATACGCAGTATTTT. V and J are TRBV6-4 and TRBJ2-3; D unresolved. Germline loops: CDR1 MRHNA, CDR2 SNTAGT. With 3 bases removed from V and 4 bases from J, the gap between germline ends came to 8 bases. CDR3 size: 13 residues.

The chain is built from TRBV5-1 and TRBJ2-2; TRBD1 matches 8 bases. CDR3 length: 14 amino acids. Losses at the gene ends were 3 bases for V and 4 bases for J; bases not matched to a gene: 2. Looked up from germline, CDR1 is SGHRS and CDR2 is YFSETQ. Here the CDR3 DNA reads TGCGCCAGCAGCTGGGACAGGCCCACCGGGGAGCTGTTTTTT. As protein: CASSWDRPTGELFF.

This clone was observed a handful of times. The CDR3 bases are TGTGCCAGCCATTTCCGGGACAGCCACCGCCGGGGATACGAAAAACTGTTTTTT. Translated, it gives CASHFRDSHRRGYEKLFF. The gene calls are TRBV5-6 and TRBJ1-4; 7 nucleotides align to TRBD1. Germline V gene sequence: CDR1 SGHDT, CDR2 YYEEEE. The V and J ends lost 7 bases and 8 bases, in that order; junction bases with no gene match: 23. The CDR3 consists of 18 residues. The variable domain in full, completed from reference TRBV5-6 and TRBJ1-4, reads DAGVTQSPTHLIKTRGQQVTLRCSPKSGHDTVSWYQQALGQGPQFIFQYYEEEERQRGNFPDRFSGHQFPNYSSELNVNALLLGDSALYLCASHFRDSHRRGYEKLFFGSGTQLSVL.

V is TRBV11-1 and J is TRBJ2-3; D is possibly TRBD1 (6 bases). V lost 4 bases and J lost 2, with 10 bases in between. Germline V lookup: CDR1 SGHAT, CDR2 FQDESV (reference sequence). This CDR3 has 14 amino acids. CDR3 sequence reads: CASSSRDITDTQYF. The CDR3 DNA reads TGTGCCAGCAGCTCCCGGGACATCACAGATACGCAGTATTTT.